This TCR beta chain derives from a study of shared clonotypes between healthy human individuals. On sorted subsets, replicate PCRs used approximately 190 ng DNA, or approximately 33,000 T cell genomes. Profiled with immunoSEQ multiplex PCR; TCRdb holds only in-frame clones, not every one. Here the sample spans around 1.1 million clones, around three quarters being singletons. V gave up 0 bases and J gave up 6 bases, with 7 bases separating them. Germline lookup yields CDR1 SGDLS and CDR2 YYNGEE. The CDR3 is 13 amino acids. CD45RA+ naive and CD45RA-negative memory subsets were separated from CD4+ cells.

The clonotype originates from a man between 18 and 29 years old in good health. Some clones in this sample may be carry-over from other donors' samples. Sequencing was done on a sample of memory CD4+ T cells from PBMCs. Subset defined: CD45RA-negative fraction. The V call is TRBV9, the J call TRBJ2-4; no definite D call. The CDR3 sequence: CASSVGNSNIQYF. The CDR3, as DNA: TGTGCCAGCAGCGTAGGTAACTCAAACATTCAGTACTTC.